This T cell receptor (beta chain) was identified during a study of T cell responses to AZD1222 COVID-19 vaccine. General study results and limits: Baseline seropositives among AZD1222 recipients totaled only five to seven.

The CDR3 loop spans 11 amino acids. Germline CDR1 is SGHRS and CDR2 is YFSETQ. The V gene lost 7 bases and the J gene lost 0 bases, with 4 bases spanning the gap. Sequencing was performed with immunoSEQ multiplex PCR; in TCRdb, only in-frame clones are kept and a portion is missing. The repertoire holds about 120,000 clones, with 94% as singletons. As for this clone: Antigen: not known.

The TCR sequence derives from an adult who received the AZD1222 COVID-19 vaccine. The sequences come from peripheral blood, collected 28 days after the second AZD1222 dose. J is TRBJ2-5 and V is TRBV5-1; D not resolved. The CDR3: CASGDQETQYF. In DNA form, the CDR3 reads TGCGCCAGCGGGGACCAAGAGACCCAGTACTTC. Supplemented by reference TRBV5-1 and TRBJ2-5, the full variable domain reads KAGVTQTPRYLIKTRGQQVTLSCSPISGHRSVSWYQQTPGQGLQFLFEYFSETQRNKGNFPGRFSGRQFSNSRSEMNVSTLELGDSALYLCASGDQETQYFGPGTRLLVL.